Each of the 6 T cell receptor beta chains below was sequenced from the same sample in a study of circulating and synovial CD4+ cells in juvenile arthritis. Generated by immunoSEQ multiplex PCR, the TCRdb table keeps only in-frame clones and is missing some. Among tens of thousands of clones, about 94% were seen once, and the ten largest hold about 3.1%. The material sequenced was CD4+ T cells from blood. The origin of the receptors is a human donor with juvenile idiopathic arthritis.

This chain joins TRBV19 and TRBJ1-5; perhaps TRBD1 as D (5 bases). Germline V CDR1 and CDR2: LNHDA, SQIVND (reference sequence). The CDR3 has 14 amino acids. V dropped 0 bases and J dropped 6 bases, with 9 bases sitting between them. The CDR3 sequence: CASSIDRASQPQHF. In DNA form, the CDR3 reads TGTGCCAGTAGTATAGACAGGGCGAGTCAGCCCCAGCATTTT.

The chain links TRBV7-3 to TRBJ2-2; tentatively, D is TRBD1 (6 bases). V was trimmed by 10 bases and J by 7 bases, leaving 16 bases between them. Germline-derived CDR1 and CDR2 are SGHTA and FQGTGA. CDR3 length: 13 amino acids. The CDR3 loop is CATNEGVGGELFF. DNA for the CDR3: TGTGCCACAAATGAGGGGGTTGGCGGGGAGCTGTTTTTT.

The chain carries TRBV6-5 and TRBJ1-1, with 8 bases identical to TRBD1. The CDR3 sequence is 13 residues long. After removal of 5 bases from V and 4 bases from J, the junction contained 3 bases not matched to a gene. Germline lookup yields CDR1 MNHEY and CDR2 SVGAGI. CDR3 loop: CASSRGQGTEAFF. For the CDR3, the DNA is TGTGCCAGCAGTCGCGGACAGGGCACTGAAGCTTTCTTT.

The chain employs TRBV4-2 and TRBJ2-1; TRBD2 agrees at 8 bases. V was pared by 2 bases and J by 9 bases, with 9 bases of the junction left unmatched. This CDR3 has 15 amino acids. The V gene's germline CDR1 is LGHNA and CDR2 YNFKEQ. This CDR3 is CASSQTEAGGGEQFF. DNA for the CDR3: TGTGCCAGCAGCCAAACTGAGGCGGGAGGAGGTGAGCAGTTCTTC.

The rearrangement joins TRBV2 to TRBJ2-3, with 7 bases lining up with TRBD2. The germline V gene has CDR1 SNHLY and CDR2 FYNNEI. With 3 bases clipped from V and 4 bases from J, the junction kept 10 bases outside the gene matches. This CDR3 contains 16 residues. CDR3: CASSDGWARGADTQYF. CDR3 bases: TGTGCCAGCAGTGATGGCTGGGCTCGGGGGGCAGATACGCAGTATTTT.

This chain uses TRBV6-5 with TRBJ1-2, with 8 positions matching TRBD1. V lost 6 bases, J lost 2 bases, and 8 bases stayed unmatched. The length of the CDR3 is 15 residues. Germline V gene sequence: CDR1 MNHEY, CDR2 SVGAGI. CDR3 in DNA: TGTGCCAGCAGCCATTCAAGACAGGGGAACTATGGCTACACCTTC. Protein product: CASSHSRQGNYGYTF.